This T cell receptor (beta chain) was found in a study of response to subunit inactivated influenza vaccine. Study results and caveats: Authors suggested few new T cells are recruited by each seasonal influenza vaccination.

V dropped 4 bases and J dropped 5 bases, with 14 bases sitting between them. The CDR3 loop spans 14 amino acids. CDR1 SNHLY and CDR2 FYNNEI come from the germline V gene. MiXCR, applied by TCRdb to the RT-PCR reads, yields one record per CDR3 protein. The table shows about 530,000 distinct CDR3 sequences, with 12% occurring only once. This clonotype has only a few counts. Antigen: not known. The sequenced sample was PBMCs from blood, obtained on the day of vaccination. The rearrangement joins TRBV2 to TRBJ2-5; D unclear. The clonotype was recovered from a man aged 50-59 years who received an inactivated influenza vaccine. CDR3 in DNA: TGTGCCAGCAGTGTTAGGCCGGCCGGGGAGACCCAGTACTTC. Protein product: CASSVRPAGETQYF.